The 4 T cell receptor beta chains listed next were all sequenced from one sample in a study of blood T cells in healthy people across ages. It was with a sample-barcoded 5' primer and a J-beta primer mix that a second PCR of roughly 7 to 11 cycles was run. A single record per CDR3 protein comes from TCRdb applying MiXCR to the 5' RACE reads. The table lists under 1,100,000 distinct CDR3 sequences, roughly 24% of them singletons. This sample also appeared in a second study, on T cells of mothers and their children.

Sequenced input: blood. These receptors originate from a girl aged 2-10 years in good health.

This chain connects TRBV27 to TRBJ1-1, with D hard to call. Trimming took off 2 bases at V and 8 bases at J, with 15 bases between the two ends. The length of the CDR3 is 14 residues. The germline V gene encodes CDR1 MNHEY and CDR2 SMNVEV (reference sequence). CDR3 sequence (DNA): TGTGCCAGCAGTTTACATAGTCCACCCACAGAAGCTTTCTTT. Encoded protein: CASSLHSPPTEAFF.

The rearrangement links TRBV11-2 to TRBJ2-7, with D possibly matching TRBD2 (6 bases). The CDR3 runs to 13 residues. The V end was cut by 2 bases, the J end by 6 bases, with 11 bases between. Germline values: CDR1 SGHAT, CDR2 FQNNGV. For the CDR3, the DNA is TGTGCCAGCAGCTTAACCAGGGAGGCCGAGCAGTACTTC. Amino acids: CASSLTREAEQYF.

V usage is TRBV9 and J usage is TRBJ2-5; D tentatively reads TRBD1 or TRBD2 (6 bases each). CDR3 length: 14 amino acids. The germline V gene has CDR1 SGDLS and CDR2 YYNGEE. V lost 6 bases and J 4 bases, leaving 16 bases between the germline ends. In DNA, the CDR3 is TGTGCCAGCAACAGGAACGGGGGCGGAGAGACCCAGTACTTC. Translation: CASNRNGGGETQYF.

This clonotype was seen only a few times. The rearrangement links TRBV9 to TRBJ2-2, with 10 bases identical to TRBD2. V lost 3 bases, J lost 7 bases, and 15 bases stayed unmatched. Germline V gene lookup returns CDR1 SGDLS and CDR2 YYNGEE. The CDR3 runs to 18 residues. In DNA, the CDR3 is TGTGCCAGCAGCGCAGAAAGCGGGGGGGCCGATAGTATCGGGGAGCTGTTTTTT. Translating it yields CASSAESGGADSIGELFF.